This TCR beta chain came from a study of response to subunit inactivated influenza vaccine. This clonotype was recorded a few times. Its specificity is unknown. TCRdb passed the RT-PCR reads through MiXCR, listing each CDR3 protein once. The sample shows hundreds of thousands of distinct CDR3 sequences, about 25% of them seen only once. Findings and limits, study-wide: Authors suggested seasonal influenza vaccinations each recruit few new T cells.

The junction had 4 bases not matched to a gene; V was cut back by 3 bases and J by 4 bases. The CDR3 length is 16 residues. The sequenced sample was CD4+ T cells sorted from PBMCs, obtained 5 to 6 days after vaccination. This TCR was recovered from a man between 45 and 60 years old who received an inactivated influenza vaccine. The V gene is TRBV12-3 or TRBV12-4, the J gene TRBJ2-1; 12 nucleotides match TRBD2. Here the CDR3 reads CASSLPGLAGYNEQFF. Written as DNA, the CDR3 is TGTGCCAGCAGTTTGCCGGGACTAGCGGGTTACAATGAGCAGTTCTTC.